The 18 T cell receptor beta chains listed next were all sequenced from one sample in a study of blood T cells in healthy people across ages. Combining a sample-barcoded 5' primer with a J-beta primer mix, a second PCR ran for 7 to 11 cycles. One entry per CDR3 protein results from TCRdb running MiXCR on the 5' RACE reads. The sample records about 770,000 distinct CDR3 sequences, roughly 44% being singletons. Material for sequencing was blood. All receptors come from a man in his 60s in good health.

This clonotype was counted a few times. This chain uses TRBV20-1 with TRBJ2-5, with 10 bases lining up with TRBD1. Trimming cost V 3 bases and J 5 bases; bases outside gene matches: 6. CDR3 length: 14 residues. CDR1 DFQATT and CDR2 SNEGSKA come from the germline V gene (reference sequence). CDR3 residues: CSASWGQGFETQYF. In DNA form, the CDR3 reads TGCAGTGCTAGTTGGGGACAGGGGTTCGAGACCCAGTACTTC.

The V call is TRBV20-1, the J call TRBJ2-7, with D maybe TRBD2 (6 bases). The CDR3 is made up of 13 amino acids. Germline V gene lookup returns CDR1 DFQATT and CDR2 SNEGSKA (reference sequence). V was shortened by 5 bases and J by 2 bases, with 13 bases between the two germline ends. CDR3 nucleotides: TGCAGTGCTCCTCCCGCGGGGACCTACGAGCAGTACTTC. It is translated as CSAPPAGTYEQYF.

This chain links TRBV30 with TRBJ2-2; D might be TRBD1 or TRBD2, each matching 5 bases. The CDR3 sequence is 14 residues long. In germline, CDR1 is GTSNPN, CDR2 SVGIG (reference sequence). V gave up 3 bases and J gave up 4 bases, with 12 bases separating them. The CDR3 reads CAWRRAGSTGELFF. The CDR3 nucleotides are TGTGCCTGGAGGAGGGCAGGGTCCACCGGGGAGCTGTTTTTT.

CDR3 in DNA: TGCAGTGCTAGAGGTCCTAGCTTTAGCACAGATACGCAGTATTTT. It codes for CSARGPSFSTDTQYF. V usage is TRBV20-1 and J usage is TRBJ2-3; perhaps TRBD2 as D (5 bases). The CDR3 consists of 15 residues. Trimming stripped 1 base from V and 0 bases from J, with 11 bases between. Germline V gives CDR1 DFQATT, CDR2 SNEGSKA (reference sequence).

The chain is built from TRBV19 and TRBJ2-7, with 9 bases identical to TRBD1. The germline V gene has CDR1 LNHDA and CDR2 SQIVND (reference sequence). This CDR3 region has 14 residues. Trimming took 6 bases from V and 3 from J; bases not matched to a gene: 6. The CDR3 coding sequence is TGTGCCAGTAGCATAAGGGACAGGGTCTACGAGCAGTACTTC. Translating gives CASSIRDRVYEQYF.

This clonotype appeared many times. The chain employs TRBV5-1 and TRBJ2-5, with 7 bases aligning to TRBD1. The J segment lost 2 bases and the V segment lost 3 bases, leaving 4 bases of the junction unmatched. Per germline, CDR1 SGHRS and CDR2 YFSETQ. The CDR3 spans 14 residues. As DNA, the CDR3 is TGCGCCAGCAGCTCGGGGACAGCACAAGAGACCCAGTACTTC. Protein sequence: CASSSGTAQETQYF.

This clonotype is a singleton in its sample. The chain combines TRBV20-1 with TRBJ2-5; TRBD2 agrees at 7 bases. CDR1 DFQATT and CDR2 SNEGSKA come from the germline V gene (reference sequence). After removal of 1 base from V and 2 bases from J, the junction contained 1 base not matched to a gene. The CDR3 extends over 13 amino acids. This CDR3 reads CSARGTRQETQYF. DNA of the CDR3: TGCAGTGCTAGAGGGACTAGACAAGAGACCCAGTACTTC.

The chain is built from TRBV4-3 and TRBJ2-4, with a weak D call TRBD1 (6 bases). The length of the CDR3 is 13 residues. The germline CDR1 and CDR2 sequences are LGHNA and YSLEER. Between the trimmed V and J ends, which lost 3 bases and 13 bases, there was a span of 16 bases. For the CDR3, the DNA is TGCGCCAGCAGCCAGACAGGTTCCAATGAGCAGTACTTC. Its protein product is CASSQTGSNEQYF.

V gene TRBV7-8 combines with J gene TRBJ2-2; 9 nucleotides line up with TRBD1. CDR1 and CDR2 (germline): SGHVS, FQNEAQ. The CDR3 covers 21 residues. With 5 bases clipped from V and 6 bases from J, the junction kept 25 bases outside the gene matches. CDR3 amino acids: CASSLTPIWTGADSYSGELFF. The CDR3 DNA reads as TGTGCCAGCAGCCTAACGCCGATCTGGACAGGGGCGGATTCTTACTCCGGGGAGCTGTTTTTT.

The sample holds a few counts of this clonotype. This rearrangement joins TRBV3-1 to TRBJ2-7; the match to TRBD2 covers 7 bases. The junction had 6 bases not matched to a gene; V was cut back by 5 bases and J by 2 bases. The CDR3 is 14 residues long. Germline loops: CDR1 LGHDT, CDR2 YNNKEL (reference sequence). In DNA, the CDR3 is TGTGCCAGCAGCGAGCGGGGCGGCCCCTACGAGCAGTACTTC. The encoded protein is CASSERGGPYEQYF.

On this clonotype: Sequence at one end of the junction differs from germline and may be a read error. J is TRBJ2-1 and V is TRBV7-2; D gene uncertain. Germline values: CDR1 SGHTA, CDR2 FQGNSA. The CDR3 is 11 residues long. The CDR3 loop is CASSVYNERFF. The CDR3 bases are TGTGCCAGCAGCGTGTACAATGAGCGGTTCTTC. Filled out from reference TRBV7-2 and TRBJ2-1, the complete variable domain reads GAGVSQSPSNKVTEKGKDVELRCDPISGHTALYWYRQSLGQGLEFLIYFQGNSAPDKSGLPSDRFSAERTGGSVSTLTIQRTQQEDSAVYLCASSVYNERFFGPGTRLTVL.

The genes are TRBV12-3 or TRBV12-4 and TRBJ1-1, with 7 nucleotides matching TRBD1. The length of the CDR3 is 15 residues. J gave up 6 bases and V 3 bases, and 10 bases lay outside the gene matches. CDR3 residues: CASSFTGARIPEAFF. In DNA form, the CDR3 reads TGTGCCAGCAGTTTCACAGGGGCGCGAATCCCTGAAGCTTTCTTT.

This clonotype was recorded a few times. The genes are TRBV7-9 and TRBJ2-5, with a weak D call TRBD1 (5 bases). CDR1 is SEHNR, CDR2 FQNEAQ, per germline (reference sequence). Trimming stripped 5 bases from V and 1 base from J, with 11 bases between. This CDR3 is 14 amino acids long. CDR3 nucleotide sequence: TGTGCCAGCAGCCCCGTCCAGGGCCAAGAGACCCAGTACTTC. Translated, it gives CASSPVQGQETQYF.

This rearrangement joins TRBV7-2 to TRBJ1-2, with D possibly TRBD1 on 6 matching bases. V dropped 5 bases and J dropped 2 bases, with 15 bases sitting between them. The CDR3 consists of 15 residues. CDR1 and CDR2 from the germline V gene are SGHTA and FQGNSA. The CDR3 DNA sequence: TGTGCCAGCAGCCTGGACAGAACGACGAACTATGGCTACACCTTC. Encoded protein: CASSLDRTTNYGYTF.

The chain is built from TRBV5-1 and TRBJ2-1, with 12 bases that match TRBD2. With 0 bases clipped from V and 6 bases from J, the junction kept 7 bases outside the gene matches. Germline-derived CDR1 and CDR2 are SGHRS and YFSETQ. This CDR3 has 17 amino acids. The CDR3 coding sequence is TGCGCCAGCAGCTTGGTGGCTAGCGGGAGGGTTGCCAATGAGCAGTTCTTC. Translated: CASSLVASGRVANEQFF.

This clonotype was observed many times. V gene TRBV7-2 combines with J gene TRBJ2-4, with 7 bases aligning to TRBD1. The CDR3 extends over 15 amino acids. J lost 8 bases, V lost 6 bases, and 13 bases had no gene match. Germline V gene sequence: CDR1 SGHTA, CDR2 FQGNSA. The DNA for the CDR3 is TGTGCCAGCAGTTCGGGACAGTCAATAGGAGACATTCAGTACTTC. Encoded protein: CASSSGQSIGDIQYF.

The CDR3 reads CASSHGTVQTNYGYTF. In nucleotides, the CDR3 is TGCGCCAGCAGCCACGGGACAGTACAAACTAACTATGGCTACACCTTC. The V gene is TRBV5-1, the J gene TRBJ1-2, with 7 bases fitting TRBD1. Trimming cost V 4 bases and J 0 bases; bases outside gene matches: 9. The germline V gene has CDR1 SGHRS and CDR2 YFSETQ. The CDR3 totals 16 residues. The full variable domain, rest sourced from reference TRBV5-1 and TRBJ1-2, is KAGVTQTPRYLIKTRGQQVTLSCSPISGHRSVSWYQQTPGQGLQFLFEYFSETQRNKGNFPGRFSGRQFSNSRSEMNVSTLELGDSALYLCASSHGTVQTNYGYTFGSGTRLTVV.

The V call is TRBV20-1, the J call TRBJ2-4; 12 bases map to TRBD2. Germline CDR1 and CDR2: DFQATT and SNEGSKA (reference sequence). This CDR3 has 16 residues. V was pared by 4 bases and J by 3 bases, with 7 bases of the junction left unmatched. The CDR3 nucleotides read TGCAGTGCTATGATTGGACTAGCGGGGAACAAAAACATTCAGTACTTC. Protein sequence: CSAMIGLAGNKNIQYF.